This T cell receptor (beta chain) was recorded in a study of T cells in Graves' hyperthyroidism and ophthalmopathy. Study-wide context: The initial diagnosis was the point when peripheral blood was collected, ahead of any treatment.

Germline CDR1 is SGHVS and CDR2 is FNYEAQ. The V segment lost 7 bases and the J segment 6 bases; nucleotides outside the gene matches: 8. This CDR3 region has 15 residues. Hyperthyroidism of Graves' type that showed no ophthalmopathy progression within 18 months was stable. In making diagnoses, clinical symptoms, serum thyroxine and TRAb, thyroid ultrasound and orbital computed tomography were all used. 10 ml of fresh peripheral blood supplied the PBMCs. TCR beta CDR3 sequences were amplified from RNA transcripts. The HTBI primer set served for first-round RT-PCR of the TCR CDR3. MiXCR, applied by TCRdb to the multiplex PCR reads, yields one record per CDR3 protein. The top ten hold 25% to 30% of the sample, which has over 150,000 distinct CDR3 sequences, 15% to 20% seen once. This clonotype was found many times.

The sequencing input was blood. The genes are TRBV7-6 and TRBJ2-2, with 10 positions matching TRBD2. This clonotype originated in a woman between 45 and 60 years old with Graves' hyperthyroidism. The CDR3 loop reads CASTDQGLASGELFF. The CDR3 bases are TGTGCCAGCACCGATCAGGGACTAGCGTCCGGGGAGCTGTTTTTT.